Below are 11 T cell receptor beta chains sequenced from a single sample in a study of cytomegalovirus exposure and HLA in healthy donors. This table comes from immunoSEQ multiplex PCR, and its TCRdb copy is limited to in-frame clones, with some not included. The sample lists some 66,000 clones, approximately 97% occurring once. The sequencing input was PBMCs. The origin of the receptors is a woman in her late teens or twenties in good health and CMV-seropositive.

The chain carries TRBV27 and TRBJ2-3, with D possibly matching TRBD2 (6 bases). V gave up 1 base and J gave up 0 bases, with 11 bases separating them. This CDR3 contains 16 residues. In germline, CDR1 is MNHEY, CDR2 SMNVEV (reference sequence). CDR3 DNA sequence: TGTGCCAGCAGTTTATGGGCTAGCGACAGCACAGATACGCAGTATTTT. Translation: CASSLWASDSTDTQYF.

This sequence joins TRBV19 and TRBJ2-2; 9 bases line up with TRBD2. Germline trimming cut 5 bases from V and 6 bases from J; bases unmatched to any gene: 4. Germline CDR1 is LNHDA and CDR2 is SQIVND (reference sequence). The CDR3 is made up of 14 amino acids. CDR3: CASSQASGAGELFF. The DNA for the CDR3 is TGTGCCAGTAGTCAGGCTAGCGGGGCCGGGGAGCTGTTTTTT.

This chain links TRBV30 with TRBJ1-5; D is unresolved. The V and J ends lost 0 bases and 5 bases respectively, with 14 bases between them. Germline V CDR1 and CDR2: GTSNPN, SVGIG (reference sequence). The length of the CDR3 is 15 residues. The CDR3, as DNA: TGTGCCTGGAGTGTAGATAGCAGCCTGGATCAGCCCCAGCATTTT. Translating it yields CAWSVDSSLDQPQHF.

This chain links TRBV11-3 with TRBJ2-3; 7 bases align to TRBD2. Germline loops: CDR1 SGHNT, CDR2 YENEEA. The CDR3 consists of 17 residues. V lost 5 bases to trimming and J lost 1 base; unmatched junction nucleotides: 12. CDR3 in amino acids: CASSPRDGGSRTDTQYF. The CDR3 nucleotides read TGTGCCAGCAGCCCCCGGGATGGCGGGAGTCGCACAGATACGCAGTATTTT.

The gene calls are TRBV27 and TRBJ2-7, with TRBD1 identical over 8 bases. Germline V gene sequence: CDR1 MNHEY, CDR2 SMNVEV (reference sequence). With V trimmed by 6 bases and J by 6 bases, 7 bases remained unmatched. This CDR3 spans 13 amino acids. In DNA form, the CDR3 reads TGTGCCAGCAGCTGGGACAGGACGGGCGAGCAGTACTTC. Protein product: CASSWDRTGEQYF.

The rearrangement links TRBV6-5 to TRBJ2-2; 7 nucleotides line up with TRBD1. V trimming: 3 bases; J trimming: 5 bases; junction bases outside the gene matches: 6. Germline CDR1 reads MNHEY; CDR2 reads SVGAGI. The CDR3 contains 15 residues. For the CDR3, the DNA is TGTGCCAGCAGTTATAAGGGGGCAAGAACCGGGGAGCTGTTTTTT. It translates to CASSYKGARTGELFF.

The chain uses TRBV28 and TRBJ1-3; unclear D gene. Trimming took 6 bases from V and 0 from J, leaving 9 bases between them. Germline CDR1 MDHEN, CDR2 SYDVKM. CDR3 length equals 14 residues. The CDR3 bases are TGTGCCAGCAGAGCGTCGGCCTCTGGAAACACCATATATTTT. This sequence encodes CASRASASGNTIYF.

The CDR3 DNA follows: TGTGCCAGCAGCCCTAGCGGGAGGGCGAGGAATGAGCAGTTCTTC. It is translated as CASSPSGRARNEQFF. This chain joins TRBV6-1 and TRBJ2-1; 12 bases match TRBD2. Germline V CDR1 and CDR2: MNHNS, SASEGT. CDR3 length equals 15 residues. V lost 6 bases to trimming and J lost 7 bases; unmatched junction nucleotides: 7.

The rearrangement uses TRBV5-1 and TRBJ2-7, with a possible D match to TRBD2 (6 bases). CDR1 SGHRS and CDR2 YFSETQ come from the germline V gene. Trimming removed 6 bases from V and 5 bases from J, with 21 bases in between. CDR3 length: 15 amino acids. CDR3 loop: CASIADGGKGHEQYF. CDR3 sequence (DNA): TGCGCCAGCATAGCGGACGGGGGTAAGGGGCACGAGCAGTACTTC.

V is TRBV19 and J is TRBJ2-3; no firm D call. The CDR3 has 13 residues. Trimming removed 6 bases from V and 0 bases from J, with 7 bases in between. Germline loops: CDR1 LNHDA, CDR2 SQIVND (reference sequence). The CDR3 reads CASSPESTDTQYF. Written as DNA, the CDR3 is TGTGCCAGTAGCCCCGAGAGCACAGATACGCAGTATTTT.

This clone is a singleton in its sample. This rearrangement joins TRBV6-1 to TRBJ2-5; D may be TRBD1 (6 bases). The CDR3 length is 15 residues. The germline gives CDR1 MNHNS, CDR2 SASEGT. V shed 6 bases and J shed 6 bases, with 20 bases lying between them. This CDR3 is CASRTGTRSGKTQYF. The CDR3, as DNA: TGTGCCAGCAGGACTGGGACACGTAGTGGGAAGACCCAGTACTTC.